Here is one TCR beta chain with its context. This sample is part of a study of blood T cell repertoires in COVID-19. TCRdb's copy holds only in-frame clones and misses some; the assay was immunoSEQ multiplex PCR. The table shows around 80,000 clones, with over 75% occurring only once. The CDR3 is 13 amino acids. V was pared by 6 bases and J by 7 bases, with 10 bases between. Looked up from germline, CDR1 is KGHSH and CDR2 is LQKENI. The rearrangement uses TRBV18 and TRBJ2-6; D may be TRBD2 (6 bases). The specimen sequenced was peripheral blood. The sequence was obtained from a woman older than 75 with acute or convalescent COVID-19. The chain's CDR3 is CASSRDLANVLTF. The CDR3 DNA follows: TGTGCCAGCTCGCGGGACCTAGCCAACGTCCTGACTTTC.